Listed below are T cell receptor beta chains from one sample, sequenced in a study of cytomegalovirus exposure and HLA in healthy donors. Sequencing used immunoSEQ multiplex PCR; TCRdb keeps in-frame clones, though not all of them. The sample includes 110,000 or so clones, more than 75% seen only once; the top ten take roughly 2%. Source material: PBMCs. These receptors were taken from a woman aged 30 to 39 in good health and CMV-seronegative. Each CDR3 is given with its conserved first and last residue. The D gene is left open where the match is weak. A clone size is listed for some rows: how often the clone was seen (once, few, many), or a class if it is expanded.

D,J,size,V,DNA,CDR3
TRBD1,TRBJ1-4,.,TRBV5-8,TGTGCCAGCAGCTTGGGGACAGGGAATGAAAAACTGTTTTTT,CASSLGTGNEKLFF
.,TRBJ1-1,.,TRBV7-3,TGTGCCAGCAGCCATGGCCTGAACACTGAAGCTTTCTTT,CASSHGLNTEAFF
TRBD1,TRBJ1-1,.,TRBV7-2,TGTGCCAGCGGAGCGAGGGGGCTGGGCACTGAAGCTTTCTTT,CASGARGLGTEAFF
.,TRBJ1-5,once,TRBV27,TGTGCCAGCAGTTTTTTAACTCCGGGAGAGCCCCAGCATTTT,CASSFLTPGEPQHF
.,TRBJ2-7,.,TRBV19,TGTGCCACCCGACAGGGAGGCTACGAGCAGTACTTC,CATRQGGYEQYF
.,TRBJ1-5,.,TRBV6-1,TGTGCCAGCATAGATAGCAATCAGCCCCAGCATTTT,CASIDSNQPQHF
TRBD2,TRBJ2-3,.,TRBV7-8,TGTGCCAGCAGCTTCACCGTACCGGGACTAGCGGGGAACACAGATACGCAGTATTTT,CASSFTVPGLAGNTDTQYF
TRBD1,TRBJ1-2,.,TRBV19,TGTGCCAGTACCACGAGGGGGGACAGGGGGCGAAATGGCTACACCTTC,CASTTRGDRGRNGYTF
TRBD1,TRBJ1-1,.,TRBV30,TGTGCCTGGAGCCTTGGGAGGACAGGGAATGAAGCTTTCTTT,CAWSLGRTGNEAFF
TRBD1,TRBJ2-3,.,TRBV18,TGTGCCAGCTCACCCCCGGGACAGGGAGGCACAGATACGCAGTATTTT,CASSPPGQGGTDTQYF
TRBD2,TRBJ2-3,.,TRBV11-3,TGTGCCAGCAGCTCGGGGGGGCGGACCAGAGATACGCAGTATTTT,CASSSGGRTRDTQYF
TRBD1,TRBJ2-3,.,TRBV6-5,TGTGCCAGCAGTTCACCGGGACAGGGCCCAGATACGCAGTATTTT,CASSSPGQGPDTQYF
TRBD1,TRBJ2-1,.,TRBV7-2,TGTGCCAGCAGCTTAGGGACAGGGGGAAATGAGCAGTTCTTC,CASSLGTGGNEQFF
TRBD1,TRBJ1-3,.,TRBV4-3,TGCGCCAGCAGCCTAATGACAGGGTCTGGAAACACCATATATTTT,CASSLMTGSGNTIYF
TRBD2,TRBJ2-2,.,TRBV2,TGTGCCAGCAAGCCCCAACTAGCGGGCACCGGGGAGCTGTTTTTT,CASKPQLAGTGELFF
TRBD2,TRBJ2-5,many,TRBV27,TGTGCCAGCAGTTTATCTCCGGGACGGACGGGGGGGACCCAGTACTTC,CASSLSPGRTGGTQYF
.,TRBJ1-2,few,TRBV6-6,TGTGCCTCCTCGGCGGGGCTTCGAAATGGCTACACCTTC,CASSAGLRNGYTF
TRBD2,TRBJ2-1,once,TRBV29-1,TGCAGCGCATTCGGCGGGGGGGCCGGCTACAATGAGCAGTTCTTC,CSAFGGGAGYNEQFF
.,TRBJ1-2,.,TRBV2,TGTGCCACCGCTTTGGACAGATCTAACTATGGCTACACCTTC,CATALDRSNYGYTF
.,TRBJ1-1,.,TRBV19,TGTGCCAGTAGTATAGCGGGTACTGAAGCTTTCTTT,CASSIAGTEAFF
.,TRBJ2-5,.,TRBV5-1,TGCGCCAGCAGCTTGGTTAGTGAGACCCAGTACTTC,CASSLVSETQYF
TRBD2,TRBJ2-3,.,TRBV19,TGTGCCGGCTCTGTAGCGGGGCGTTCCACAGATACGCAGTATTTT,CAGSVAGRSTDTQYF
.,TRBJ1-6,.,TRBV7-8,TGTGCCAGCAGCCTAGAGGGTCAGGGATATTCACCCCTCCACTTT,CASSLEGQGYSPLHF
.,TRBJ2-5,.,TRBV19,TGTGCCAGTAGTATAGGAGGGTTCCAAGAGACCCAGTACTTC,CASSIGGFQETQYF
TRBD1,TRBJ2-3,.,TRBV27,TGTGCCAGCAGTCCCCGAGACAGGGCTACAGATACGCAGTATTTT,CASSPRDRATDTQYF
.,TRBJ2-1,.,TRBV12-5,TGTGCTAGTGGTTCAACAGGGAAGACCTACAATGAGCAGTTCTTC,CASGSTGKTYNEQFF
.,TRBJ1-2,once,TRBV10-3,TGTGCCATCAGTGATGTTTCCATGGGGGCAGGTGGCTACACCTTC,CAISDVSMGAGGYTF